Below, 32 T cell receptor beta chains from the same sample are listed, as sequenced in a study of cytomegalovirus exposure and HLA in healthy donors. PCR employed 60 Vbeta and 13 Jbeta primers. Assay used: immunoSEQ multiplex PCR; TCRdb lists only in-frame clones, some missing. There are about 140,000 clones in the sample; more than 75% occur only once, and approximately 2% lies in the top ten. Source material: PBMCs. The receptors stem from a man aged 40-50 years in good health and CMV-seronegative.

The gene calls are TRBV19 and TRBJ2-3; 7 bases match TRBD2. V gave up 6 bases and J gave up 0 bases; unmatched junction bases: 6. CDR3 length: 15 residues. Germline V lookup: CDR1 LNHDA, CDR2 SQIVND (reference sequence). For the CDR3, the DNA is TGTGCCAGTAGAGTAGCGGGCTCTAGCACAGATACGCAGTATTTT. Its protein product is CASRVAGSSTDTQYF.

As to this clone: The sample holds other DNA sequences that translate to the same CDR3. CDR3 in DNA: TGTGCCAGCAGTCTCGGCCAGGGTGGCGAGCAGTACTTC. It codes for CASSLGQGGEQYF. The chain links TRBV11-2 to TRBJ2-7, with a weak D call TRBD1 (5 bases). Germline V gives CDR1 SGHAT, CDR2 FQNNGV. V dropped 6 bases and J dropped 6 bases, with 15 bases sitting between them. The CDR3 loop spans 13 amino acids.

This chain links TRBV7-9 with TRBJ2-7; TRBD2 agrees at 11 bases. The CDR3 extends over 14 amino acids. CDR1 is SEHNR, CDR2 FQNEAQ, per germline (reference sequence). The V and J ends lost 2 bases and 5 bases, in that order; junction bases with no gene match: 2. The CDR3 coding sequence is TGTGCCAGCAGCTTATCACTAGCGGGAGACGAGCAGTACTTC. The encoded protein is CASSLSLAGDEQYF.

The CDR3 protein is CASSQVSAGVETQYF. The CDR3 coding sequence is TGCGCCAGCAGCCAAGTGTCAGCGGGAGTGGAGACCCAGTACTTC. V usage is TRBV4-1 and J usage is TRBJ2-5; 8 bases line up with TRBD2. Unmatched junction bases numbered 6, after V lost 1 base and J lost 5 bases. The CDR3 loop spans 15 amino acids. Germline V gene data show CDR1 as MGHRA and CDR2 as YSYEKL.

This chain joins TRBV4-3 and TRBJ1-2, with no clear D. The V gene's germline CDR1 is LGHNA and CDR2 YSLEER. CDR3 length equals 14 residues. V lost 0 bases to trimming and J lost 0 bases, with 5 bases between them. CDR3 bases: TGCGCCAGCAGCCAAGAGTCCGCTAACTATGGCTACACCTTC. It translates to CASSQESANYGYTF.

The chain recombines TRBV5-8 with TRBJ2-1, with 8 bases matching TRBD1. The CDR3 is 12 amino acids. Germline CDR1 SGHTS, CDR2 YDEGEE. The trim removed 5 bases at V and 6 bases at J, leaving 1 base unmatched. CDR3 loop: CASRTGANEQFF. CDR3 nucleotides: TGTGCCAGCAGGACAGGGGCCAATGAGCAGTTCTTC. Full variable domain (outside the CDR3, taken from reference TRBV5-8 and TRBJ2-1): EAGVTQSPTHLIKTRGQQATLRCSPISGHTSVYWYQQALGLGLQFLLWYDEGEERNRGNFPPRFSGRQFPNYSSELNVNALELEDSALYLCASRTGANEQFFGPGTRLTVL.

This chain joins TRBV19 and TRBJ1-2; 11 bases match TRBD1. CDR1 LNHDA and CDR2 SQIVND come from the germline V gene (reference sequence). This CDR3 is 14 amino acids long. The ends lost 4 bases at V and 7 bases at J; junction bases unmatched: 5. CDR3 nucleotide sequence: TGTGCCAGTAGTAACGGACAGGGGGCCTTTGGCTACACCTTC. As protein: CASSNGQGAFGYTF.

This clone was detected only a few times. The CDR3 sequence is CASSLWGTGGNNQPQHF. The CDR3 DNA sequence: TGTGCCAGCAGCTTGTGGGGGACAGGGGGTAACAATCAGCCCCAGCATTTT. The gene calls are TRBV5-5 and TRBJ1-5, with TRBD1 matching 11 bases. Unmatched junction bases numbered 6, after V lost 1 base and J lost 3 bases. The CDR3 has 17 residues. Germline V gene sequence: CDR1 SGHKS, CDR2 YYEKEE (reference sequence).

The chain is built from TRBV21-1 and TRBJ1-5; no DNA check was done on the table's D call, TRBD1. TRBV21-1 is a known pseudogene. This CDR3 region has 19 residues. The CDR3 coding sequence is TGTGCCAGCAGCCGAGCCGGGACAGGGACGGTCACGGGCAATCAGCCCCAGCATTTT. Residues: CASSRAGTGTVTGNQPQHF.

This clone was detected once. The chain employs TRBV6-5 and TRBJ1-1; D uncertain. Looked up from germline, CDR1 is MNHEY and CDR2 is SVGAGI. V lost 2 bases, J lost 2 bases, and 9 bases lay in between. The CDR3 totals 14 residues. This CDR3 reads CASSYGSGNTEAFF. In DNA, the CDR3 is TGTGCCAGCAGTTACGGATCGGGTAACACTGAAGCTTTCTTT.

This clone was recorded a few times. The chain employs TRBV6-4 and TRBJ2-1; D possibly corresponds to TRBD2 (7 bases). The CDR3 sequence is 13 residues long. CDR1 is MRHNA and CDR2 is SNTAGT in the germline V gene. Between the trimmed V and J ends, which lost 4 bases and 7 bases, there was a span of 11 bases. As DNA, the CDR3 is TGTGCCAGCAGTGCACAGGGAGGGAATGAGCAGTTCTTC. This encodes CASSAQGGNEQFF.

The J gene is TRBJ2-7, the V gene TRBV10-3; D gene unclear. Germline CDR1 ENHRY, CDR2 SYGVKD. The V end was cut by 3 bases, the J end by 3 bases, with 12 bases between. The CDR3 runs to 14 residues. CDR3 protein: CAISELAFLYEQYF. DNA of the CDR3: TGTGCCATCAGTGAATTGGCCTTTCTCTACGAGCAGTACTTC.

This clone was found a few times. This sequence joins TRBV5-3 and TRBJ2-7, with 15 bases that match TRBD2. TRBV5-3 is recorded as an ORF, its role being uncertain. The CDR3 extends over 20 amino acids. V dropped 3 bases and J dropped 6; count of bases not matched to a gene: 19. CDR3 in DNA: TGTGCCAGAAGCTCGGGGGGACTAGCGGGGGGACCTCCCCGCCCCGGCGAGCAGTACTTC. It is translated as CARSSGGLAGGPPRPGEQYF.

V is TRBV2 and J is TRBJ2-5; 10 nucleotides align to TRBD1. J lost 5 bases, V lost 5 bases, and 17 bases had no gene match. The CDR3 sequence is 18 residues long. Germline V gene lookup returns CDR1 SNHLY and CDR2 FYNNEI. DNA for the CDR3: TGTGCCAGCAGTCTTTTCGACAGGGGGCAAGGGTTTGGGGAGACCCAGTACTTC. Translating gives CASSLFDRGQGFGETQYF. Combining the CDR3 with reference TRBV2 and TRBJ2-5 gives the whole variable domain EPEVTQTPSHQVTQMGQEVILRCVPISNHLYFYWYRQILGQKVEFLVSFYNNEISEKSEIFDDQFSVERPDGSNFTLKIRSTKLEDSAMYFCASSLFDRGQGFGETQYFGPGTRLLVL.

This clone has only one observation. The chain uses TRBV5-6 and TRBJ2-3; 8 nucleotides align to TRBD2. This CDR3 comprises 12 residues. V gave up 2 bases and J gave up 11 bases; unmatched junction bases: 4. CDR1 is SGHDT, CDR2 YYEEEE, per germline. CDR3 nucleotide sequence: TGTGCCAGCAGCTTACTGACTAGCGAGCAGTATTTT. Its protein is CASSLLTSEQYF.

This clone was counted only a few times. V gene TRBV21-1 combines with J gene TRBJ2-3; TRBD2 reflects the table's D call only, with no check against the DNA. TRBV21-1 is deemed a pseudogene. This CDR3 has 15 residues. The CDR3 protein is CASTKLAGFTDTQYF. The CDR3 region has the DNA TGTGCCAGCACCAAACTAGCGGGATTCACAGATACGCAGTATTTT.

The chain couples TRBV21-1 to TRBJ2-7; TRBD1 is the table's D call, not checked against the DNA. TRBV21-1 is noted as a pseudogene. The CDR3 runs 14 residues. CDR3: CASTHPGQGYEQYF. CDR3 bases: TGTGCCAGCACACATCCGGGACAGGGCTACGAGCAGTACTTC.

The gene calls are TRBV15 and TRBJ1-2, with D unresolved. The CDR3 spans 16 residues. Germline CDR1 and CDR2: LNHNV and YYDKDF (reference sequence). The V end lost 4 bases, the J end lost 2 bases, and 17 bases lay between the germline ends. The CDR3 here is CATSNRDNPGNYGYTF. In nucleotides, the CDR3 is TGTGCCACCAGCAACCGAGACAATCCGGGGAACTATGGCTACACCTTC.

The CDR3 spells CASRPTSGTEGWEQYF. DNA for the CDR3: TGTGCCAGCAGACCTACATCCGGGACGGAGGGATGGGAGCAGTACTTC. The rearrangement links TRBV7-9 to TRBJ2-7, with D perhaps matching TRBD2 (6 bases). Germline V CDR1 and CDR2: SEHNR, FQNEAQ (reference sequence). V dropped 6 bases and J dropped 7 bases, with 25 bases sitting between them. This CDR3 contains 16 residues.

V usage is TRBV6-5 and J usage is TRBJ2-2; no firm D call. The V end lost 0 bases, the J end lost 6 bases, and 8 bases lay between the germline ends. Germline V gives CDR1 MNHEY, CDR2 SVGAGI. This CDR3 has 14 amino acids. The CDR3 is CASSYSSESGELFF. CDR3 in DNA: TGTGCCAGCAGTTACTCGAGTGAATCCGGGGAGCTGTTTTTT.

The CDR3 reads CASSLDRVTYEQYF. DNA for the CDR3: TGTGCCAGCAGTTTGGACAGGGTGACCTACGAGCAGTACTTC. This chain uses TRBV27 with TRBJ2-7; 8 nucleotides align to TRBD1. The CDR3 runs 14 residues. J was trimmed by 2 bases and V by 3 bases; bases with no gene match: 3. CDR1 and CDR2 from the germline V gene are MNHEY and SMNVEV (reference sequence).

The chain joins TRBV11-2 to TRBJ2-7; D remains ambiguous. V was shortened by 2 bases and J by 2 bases, with 13 bases between the two germline ends. CDR1 SGHAT and CDR2 FQNNGV come from the germline V gene. The CDR3 has 15 residues. This CDR3 reads CASSLTYLGTYEQYF. The DNA for the CDR3 is TGTGCCAGCAGCTTAACTTACCTCGGTACCTACGAGCAGTACTTC.

CDR3 loop: CASSLALSGANVLTF. The CDR3 region has the DNA TGTGCCAGCAGCTTGGCCCTATCTGGGGCCAACGTCCTGACTTTC. V usage is TRBV5-6 and J usage is TRBJ2-6; D gene uncertain. V lost 0 bases and J lost 1, with 5 bases in between. Germline CDR1 is SGHDT and CDR2 is YYEEEE. The CDR3 is 15 amino acids.

This clone was recorded only once. The chain is built from TRBV5-4 and TRBJ1-1, with unresolved D. V gave up 2 bases and J gave up 7 bases, with 9 bases separating them. This CDR3 spans 12 amino acids. Germline CDR1 reads SGHNT; CDR2 reads YYREEE (reference sequence). CDR3 loop: CASSLRGVEAFF. Here the CDR3 DNA reads TGTGCCAGCAGCTTACGCGGGGTTGAAGCTTTCTTT.

This CDR3 is CAWSVGGGSTDTQYF. The DNA for the CDR3 is TGTGCCTGGAGTGTAGGCGGGGGGAGCACAGATACGCAGTATTTT. V is TRBV30 and J is TRBJ2-3; TRBD2 matches 8 bases. Trimming took 0 bases from V and 0 from J; bases not matched to a gene: 2. CDR1 is GTSNPN, CDR2 SVGIG, per germline (reference sequence). The CDR3 runs 15 residues.

This chain links TRBV18 with TRBJ1-1; a possible D gene is TRBD1 (5 bases). The CDR3 loop spans 15 amino acids. Germline V lookup: CDR1 KGHSH, CDR2 LQKENI. Trimming removed 4 bases at V and 0 bases at J, with 12 bases between. CDR3 in DNA: TGTGCCAGCTCACTTCGGGGGGGGATGAACACTGAAGCTTTCTTT. Translating gives CASSLRGGMNTEAFF.

The rearrangement joins TRBV6-5 to TRBJ2-1, with 9 bases lining up with TRBD2. The V segment lost 7 bases and the J segment 3 bases; nucleotides outside the gene matches: 7. CDR1 and CDR2 (germline): MNHEY, SVGAGI. The CDR3 is 15 residues long. This chain's CDR3 is CASTAPREGYNEQFF. The CDR3 bases are TGTGCCAGCACAGCGCCGCGGGAGGGCTACAATGAGCAGTTCTTC.

Written as DNA, the CDR3 is TGTGCCAGTAGTATCCTTCCGCCGGGACAGGGAGACGAGCAGTACTTC. The encoded protein is CASSILPPGQGDEQYF. The chain couples TRBV19 to TRBJ2-7; 9 bases are shared with TRBD1. CDR3 length equals 16 residues. V was clipped by 3 bases and J by 5 bases; unmatched bases: 11. Per germline, CDR1 LNHDA and CDR2 SQIVND (reference sequence).

The chain joins TRBV5-6 to TRBJ2-3, with D possibly being TRBD2 (6 bases). Trimming removed 3 bases from V and 0 bases from J, with 17 bases in between. Per germline, CDR1 SGHDT and CDR2 YYEEEE. The CDR3 is 17 amino acids. The CDR3 nucleotides read TGTGCCAGCAGCTGGGTGATTTCGGGGGTTAGCACAGATACGCAGTATTTT. Residues: CASSWVISGVSTDTQYF. Together with reference TRBV5-6 and TRBJ2-3, the CDR3 gives the full variable domain: DAGVTQSPTHLIKTRGQQVTLRCSPKSGHDTVSWYQQALGQGPQFIFQYYEEEERQRGNFPDRFSGHQFPNYSSELNVNALLLGDSALYLCASSWVISGVSTDTQYFGPGTRLTVL.

This clone was seen a single time. The chain has TRBV6-5 and TRBJ2-7, with a weak D call TRBD2 (6 bases). Germline V gives CDR1 MNHEY, CDR2 SVGAGI. Trimming removed 0 bases from V and 7 bases from J, with 13 bases in between. CDR3 length equals 14 residues. This CDR3 reads CASSYSPQGGEQYF. CDR3 bases: TGTGCCAGCAGTTACTCCCCCCAGGGAGGAGAGCAGTACTTC.

This chain uses TRBV10-3 with TRBJ1-3; D not resolved. V lost 3 bases to trimming and J lost 6 bases, with 3 bases between them. CDR1 is ENHRY, CDR2 SYGVKD, per germline. The CDR3 contains 11 residues. This CDR3 reads CAISDLNTIYF. As DNA, the CDR3 is TGTGCCATCAGTGACCTAAACACCATATATTTT.

This sequence joins TRBV10-3 and TRBJ1-1, with TRBD1 identical over 7 bases. CDR1 is ENHRY and CDR2 is SYGVKD in the germline V gene. The CDR3 runs 15 residues. V lost 6 bases and J lost 0; bases outside the gene matches: 7. CDR3 region: CAISTTTGLNTEAFF. The CDR3 DNA reads TGTGCCATCAGCACCACGACAGGGTTGAACACTGAAGCTTTCTTT.